This TCR beta chain emerged from a study of blood T cell repertoires in COVID-19. At the level of the study: PBMCs, B-cell-depleted T cells, or T cells provided the cDNA or gDNA that made up the material.

Shortly before study entry, within 2 weeks, exposed participants had met a COVID-19 case. The CDR3 is 12 residues long. Germline V gene sequence: CDR1 SGDLS, CDR2 YYNGEE. V was trimmed by 1 base and J by 5 bases, leaving 4 bases between them. In the source study's methods: The authors estimated nucleated cell counts from reference gene primer amplification. Using immunoSEQ multiplex PCR, the repertoire was profiled, and TCRdb retains in-frame clones only, with some absent. The V and J calls and clone size come from that table; D and trimming were worked out from the DNA. The sample records roughly 260,000 clones, 83% being singletons.

The clonotype comes from a woman aged 40-49 years who had been exposed to COVID-19. The chain links TRBV9 to TRBJ2-1; D remains ambiguous. The specimen sequenced was PBMCs or T cells enriched from blood (not recorded which). CDR3 sequence: CASSVPNNEQFF. The CDR3 region has the DNA TGTGCCAGCAGCGTACCTAACAATGAGCAGTTCTTC.